This TCR beta chain was obtained from a study of blood T cell repertoires in COVID-19. With 4 bases removed from V and 2 bases from J, the gap between germline ends came to 9 bases. Per germline, CDR1 SNHLY and CDR2 FYNNEI. This CDR3 comprises 14 residues. Comment on this clone: Distinct nucleotide sequences in the sample also encode this CDR3.

Original data processing: How many nucleated cells were present was estimated from reference gene primer amplification. The assay was immunoSEQ multiplex PCR, and TCRdb's table has in-frame clones only and misses some. The D gene and trimming were derived from the DNA, and the V and J assignments and clone size from that table. The sample records about 130,000 clones, just under 85% being singletons. This TCR came from a woman at least 80 years old with acute or convalescent COVID-19. The sample consisted of peripheral blood. The gene calls are TRBV2 and TRBJ1-5; no reliable D call. The CDR3 DNA reads as TGTGCCAGCAGTGGGACGGGAGGCAATCAGCCCCAGCATTTT. It codes for CASSGTGGNQPQHF.